Presented here are 9 T cell receptor beta chains from one specimen sequenced in a study of blood T cell repertoires in COVID-19. Some clones are missing from TCRdb's copy, which holds only in-frame ones; the method was immunoSEQ multiplex PCR. Among roughly 89,000 clones listed, 75% to 85% were seen once. Sequencing was performed on peripheral blood. All receptors derive from a woman between 70 and 85 years old with acute or convalescent COVID-19.

This chain links TRBV20-1 with TRBJ1-1; D not certain. The V and J ends lost 3 bases and 1 base respectively, with 12 bases between them. In germline, CDR1 is DFQATT, CDR2 SNEGSKA (reference sequence). This CDR3 region has 14 residues. CDR3 coding DNA: TGCAGTGCTAGTGTGGGAGACGGGAACACTGAAGCTTTCTTT. This encodes CSASVGDGNTEAFF.

The rearrangement uses TRBV19 and TRBJ2-3, with 9 bases lining up with TRBD2. The germline CDR1 and CDR2 sequences are LNHDA and SQIVND (reference sequence). This CDR3 is 14 amino acids long. The trim removed 6 bases at V and 6 bases at J, leaving 7 bases unmatched. The CDR3 sequence is CASRVAGALDTQYF. The CDR3 DNA is TGTGCCAGTAGGGTAGCGGGAGCGTTGGATACGCAGTATTTT.

The V and J genes are TRBV3-1 (or the pseudogene TRBV3-2) and TRBJ2-2, with TRBD1 matching 10 bases. This CDR3 is 13 amino acids long. With V trimmed by 1 base and J by 15 bases, 5 bases remained unmatched. CDR1 is LGHDT and CDR2 is YNNKEL in the germline V gene (reference sequence). The DNA of the CDR3 is TGTGCCAGCAGCCAAGTCCCGGACAGGGGGTTGTTTTTT. It encodes CASSQVPDRGLFF.

This clone occurred a few times. Compared with germline, one end of the junction differs, possibly owing to a read error. The chain carries TRBV12-3 or TRBV12-4 and TRBJ1-1; tentative D call: TRBD1 (6 bases). The CDR3 covers 12 residues. CDR3 bases: TGTGCCAGCAGTTTACACGGGCAGGGGAGAATCTTT. It translates to CASSLHGQGRIF.

The chain combines TRBV19 with TRBJ1-2; TRBD1 might be the D (5 bases). Germline V lookup: CDR1 LNHDA, CDR2 SQIVND (reference sequence). The CDR3 runs to 12 residues. The ends were cut back, 10 bases at V and 2 bases at J, with 11 bases in the middle. This CDR3 reads CATQRGNYGYTF. The CDR3 DNA sequence: TGTGCCACCCAGCGGGGCAACTATGGCTACACCTTC.

This clone was seen more than once but under ten times. The V and J genes are TRBV12-3 or TRBV12-4 and TRBJ1-2; the D gene is possibly TRBD1 (5 bases). The germline V and J ends were trimmed by 4 bases and 5 bases, with 11 bases remaining between them. The CDR3 extends over 13 amino acids. CDR3 DNA: TGTGCCAGCAGTTACGCAGGGCGGTATGGCTACACCTTC. Translation gives CASSYAGRYGYTF.

The chain has TRBV9 and TRBJ2-1; TRBD2 aligns across 10 bases. J lost 6 bases, V lost 1 base, and 7 bases had no gene match. The CDR3 covers 16 residues. Germline CDR1 is SGDLS and CDR2 is YYNGEE. Here the CDR3 reads CASSVRPLAGANEQFF. The CDR3 coding sequence is TGTGCCAGCAGCGTAAGACCTCTAGCGGGAGCCAATGAGCAGTTCTTC.

The count of this clone is one. The rearrangement links TRBV7-9 to TRBJ2-7, with TRBD2 matching 11 bases. The germline gives CDR1 SEHNR, CDR2 FQNEAQ (reference sequence). CDR3 size: 17 residues. V gave up 1 base and J gave up 0 bases; unmatched junction bases: 5. The CDR3 coding sequence is TGTGCCAGCAGCTTAGTGGGACTAGCGGCCCACTCCTACGAGCAGTACTTC. This codes for CASSLVGLAAHSYEQYF.

The chain carries TRBV28 and TRBJ1-5; 8 bases match TRBD1. CDR1 and CDR2 from the germline V gene are MDHEN and SYDVKM. V dropped 1 base and J dropped 6; count of bases not matched to a gene: 8. The CDR3 extends over 16 amino acids. CDR3 nucleotides: TGTGCCAGCAGTTTATTAGTCAGGGGGCCGGGTCAGCCCCAGCATTTT. Amino acid sequence: CASSLLVRGPGQPQHF.